This T cell receptor beta chain is from a study of post-analysis software for immune sequencing data. Study as a whole: The cohort encompassed relapsing-remitting, secondary progressive and progressive-relapsing multiple sclerosis disease courses.

Unique molecular identifiers were built into the TCR beta cDNA libraries. Input populations of about 0.9 to 10 million T cells gave rise to around 500,000 cDNA molecules. Via MiXCR, TCRdb re-called the PCR reads, giving one row per CDR3 protein. The sample includes about 460,000 distinct CDR3 sequences, under 55% of them seen just once. About this clonotype itself: Its specificity is not known.

Findings of the study overall: About 5 TRBV segments (TRBV5-6, TRBV5-1 and TRBV20-1 among them) occurred more frequently in patients than in controls.

V was trimmed by 2 bases and J by 5 bases, leaving 16 bases between them. This CDR3 region has 15 residues. Per the germline V gene, CDR1 is LGHDT and CDR2 is YNNKEL (reference sequence). The chain joins TRBV3-1 to TRBJ2-7, with D unclear. The specimen was blood. This receptor was obtained from a girl aged 10 to 17 with multiple sclerosis. The CDR3 is CASSQSPFGRHEQYF. DNA for the CDR3: TGTGCCAGCAGCCAATCTCCATTCGGCCGCCACGAGCAGTACTTC.